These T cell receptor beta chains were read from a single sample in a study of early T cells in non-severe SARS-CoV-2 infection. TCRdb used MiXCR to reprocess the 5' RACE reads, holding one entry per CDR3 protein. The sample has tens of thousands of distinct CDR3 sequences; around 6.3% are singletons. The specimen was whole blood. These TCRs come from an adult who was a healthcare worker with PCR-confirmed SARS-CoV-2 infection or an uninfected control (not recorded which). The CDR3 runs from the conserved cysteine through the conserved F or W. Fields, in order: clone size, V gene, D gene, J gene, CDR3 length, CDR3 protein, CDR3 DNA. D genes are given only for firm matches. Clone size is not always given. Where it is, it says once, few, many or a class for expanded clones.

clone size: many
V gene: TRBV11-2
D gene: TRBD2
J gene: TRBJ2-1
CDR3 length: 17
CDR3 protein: CASKPGLAGGLYNEQFF
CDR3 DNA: TGTGCCAGCAAACCGGGACTAGCGGGAGGCCTCTACAATGAGCAGTTCTTC

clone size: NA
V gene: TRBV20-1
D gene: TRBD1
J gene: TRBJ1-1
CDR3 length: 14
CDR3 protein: CSASNTGVGAEAFF
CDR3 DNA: TGCAGTGCGAGCAATACAGGGGTCGGCGCTGAAGCTTTCTTT

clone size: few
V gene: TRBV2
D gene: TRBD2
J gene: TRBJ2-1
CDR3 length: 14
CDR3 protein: CASRSRTSFNEQFF
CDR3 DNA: TGTGCCAGCAGGAGCAGGACTAGCTTCAATGAGCAGTTCTTC

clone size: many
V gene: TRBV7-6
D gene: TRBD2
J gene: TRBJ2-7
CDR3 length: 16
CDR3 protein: CASSSDPGLAGGEQYF
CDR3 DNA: TGTGCCAGCAGCAGCGACCCGGGACTAGCGGGAGGTGAGCAGTACTTC

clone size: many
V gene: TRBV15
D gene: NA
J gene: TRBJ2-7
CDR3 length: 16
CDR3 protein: CATSRGIGSRDYEQYF
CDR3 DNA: TGTGCCACCAGCAGGGGGATCGGGAGTAGGGACTACGAGCAGTACTTC

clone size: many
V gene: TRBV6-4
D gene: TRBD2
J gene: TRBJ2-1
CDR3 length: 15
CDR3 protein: CASSVEAGDYNEQFF
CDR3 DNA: TGTGCCAGCAGCGTAGAAGCGGGAGACTACAATGAGCAGTTCTTC

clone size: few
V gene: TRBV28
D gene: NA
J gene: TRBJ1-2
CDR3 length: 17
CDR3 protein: CASRAIAYRAPNYGYTF
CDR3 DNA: TGTGCCAGCAGAGCCATCGCCTACAGGGCCCCTAACTATGGCTACACCTTC

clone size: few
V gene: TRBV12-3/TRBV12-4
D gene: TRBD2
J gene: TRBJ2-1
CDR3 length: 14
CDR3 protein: CASTMRASGSRQFF
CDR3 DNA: TGTGCCAGCACTATGAGGGCCAGCGGGAGCAGACAGTTCTTC

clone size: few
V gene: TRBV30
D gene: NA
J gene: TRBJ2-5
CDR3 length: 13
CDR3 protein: CAWSHDPQETQYF
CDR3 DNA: TGTGCCTGGAGCCACGATCCTCAAGAGACCCAGTACTTC

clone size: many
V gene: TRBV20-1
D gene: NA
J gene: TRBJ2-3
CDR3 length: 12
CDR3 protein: CSARGSTDTQYF
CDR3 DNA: TGCAGTGCTAGAGGGAGCACAGATACGCAGTATTTT

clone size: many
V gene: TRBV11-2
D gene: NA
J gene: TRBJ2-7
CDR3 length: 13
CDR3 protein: CASSPSTYYEQYF
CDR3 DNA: TGTGCCAGCAGCCCCAGCACCTACTACGAGCAGTACTTC

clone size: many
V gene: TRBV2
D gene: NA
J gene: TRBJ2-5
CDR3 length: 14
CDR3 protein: CASSESSMKETQYF
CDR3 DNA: TGTGCCAGCAGTGAATCTAGTATGAAAGAGACCCAGTACTTC

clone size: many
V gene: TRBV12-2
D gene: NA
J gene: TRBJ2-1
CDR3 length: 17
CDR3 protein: CASRLAKEGLGGLEQFF
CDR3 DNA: TGTGCAAGTCGCTTAGCGAAGGAAGGGCTAGGGGGCCTGGAGCAGTTCTTC

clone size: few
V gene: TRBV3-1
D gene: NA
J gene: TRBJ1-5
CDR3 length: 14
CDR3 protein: CASSIKGGNQPQHF
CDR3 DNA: TGTGCCAGCAGTATTAAGGGGGGGAATCAGCCCCAGCATTTT

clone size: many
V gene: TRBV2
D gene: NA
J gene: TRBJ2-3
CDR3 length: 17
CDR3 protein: CASSEARKGRATDTQYF
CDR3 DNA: TGTGCCAGCAGTGAAGCGCGGAAGGGGCGGGCCACAGATACGCAGTATTTT

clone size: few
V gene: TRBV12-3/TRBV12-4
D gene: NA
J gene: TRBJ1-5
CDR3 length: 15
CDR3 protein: CASSGAVLSNQPQHF
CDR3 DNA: TGTGCCAGCAGTGGGGCAGTCCTTAGCAATCAGCCCCAGCATTTT

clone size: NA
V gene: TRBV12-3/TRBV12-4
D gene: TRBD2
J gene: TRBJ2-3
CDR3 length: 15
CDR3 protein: CASNLSGRPTDTQYF
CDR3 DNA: TGTGCCAGCAACCTTAGCGGGAGGCCCACAGATACGCAGTATTTT

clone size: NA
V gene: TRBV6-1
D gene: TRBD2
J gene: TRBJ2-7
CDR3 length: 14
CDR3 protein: CASSVGTSGIEQYF
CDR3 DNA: TGTGCCAGCAGTGTTGGGACTAGCGGAATCGAGCAGTACTTC

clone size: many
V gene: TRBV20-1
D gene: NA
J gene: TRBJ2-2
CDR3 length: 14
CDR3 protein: CSARSPPGYGELFF
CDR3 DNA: TGCAGTGCTAGAAGTCCCCCAGGGTACGGGGAGCTGTTTTTT

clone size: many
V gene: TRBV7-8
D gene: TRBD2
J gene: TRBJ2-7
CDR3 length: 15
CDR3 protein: CASSFYSGESYEQYF
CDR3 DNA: TGTGCCAGCAGCTTCTATAGCGGGGAGTCCTACGAGCAGTACTTC

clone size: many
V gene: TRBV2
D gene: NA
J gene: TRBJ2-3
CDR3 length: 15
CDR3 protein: CASSDYKRGTDTQYF
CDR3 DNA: TGTGCCAGCAGTGATTATAAGCGAGGCACAGATACGCAGTATTTT

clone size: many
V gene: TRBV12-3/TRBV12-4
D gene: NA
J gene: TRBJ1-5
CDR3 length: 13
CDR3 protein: CASSPAVWQPQHF
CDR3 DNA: TGTGCCAGCAGTCCGGCGGTTTGGCAGCCCCAGCATTTT

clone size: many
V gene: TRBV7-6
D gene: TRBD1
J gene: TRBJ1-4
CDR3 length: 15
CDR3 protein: CASSSPGQGNEKLFF
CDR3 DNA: TGTGCCAGCAGCTCCCCGGGACAGGGAAATGAAAAACTGTTTTTT

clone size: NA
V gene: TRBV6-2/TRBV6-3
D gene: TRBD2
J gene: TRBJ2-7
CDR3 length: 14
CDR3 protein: CASTLGSGSYEQYF
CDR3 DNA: TGTGCCAGCACCCTTGGAAGCGGGAGCTACGAGCAGTACTTC

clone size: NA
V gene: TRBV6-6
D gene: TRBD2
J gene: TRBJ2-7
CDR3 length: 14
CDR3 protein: CASSILAGIYEQYF
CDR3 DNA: TGTGCCAGCAGCATACTAGCGGGCATCTACGAGCAGTACTTC

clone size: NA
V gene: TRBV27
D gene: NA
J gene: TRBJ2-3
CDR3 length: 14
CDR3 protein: CASRPRATTDTQYF
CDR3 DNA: TGTGCCAGCAGGCCCAGGGCTACCACAGATACGCAGTATTTT

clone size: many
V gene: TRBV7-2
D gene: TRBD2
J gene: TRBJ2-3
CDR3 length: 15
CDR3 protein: CASSFDSGRTDTQYF
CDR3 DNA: TGTGCCAGCAGCTTTGATAGCGGGAGGACAGATACGCAGTATTTT

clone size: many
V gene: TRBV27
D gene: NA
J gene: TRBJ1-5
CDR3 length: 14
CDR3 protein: CASSFADRNQPQHF
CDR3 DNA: TGTGCCAGCAGTTTTGCGGACAGAAATCAGCCCCAGCATTTT

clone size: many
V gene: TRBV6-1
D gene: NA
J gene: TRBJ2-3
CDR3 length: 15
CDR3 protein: CATSPRPGTGDTQYF
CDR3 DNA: TGTGCCACCTCTCCGAGGCCCGGGACCGGAGATACGCAGTATTTT

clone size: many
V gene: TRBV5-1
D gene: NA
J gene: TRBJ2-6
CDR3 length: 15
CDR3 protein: CASSLGFSGANVLTF
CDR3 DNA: TGCGCCAGCAGCTTGGGGTTCTCTGGGGCCAACGTCCTGACTTTC

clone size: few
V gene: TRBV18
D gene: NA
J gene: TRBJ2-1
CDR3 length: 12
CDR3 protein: CASSPGINEQFF
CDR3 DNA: TGTGCCAGCTCACCAGGGATCAATGAGCAGTTCTTC

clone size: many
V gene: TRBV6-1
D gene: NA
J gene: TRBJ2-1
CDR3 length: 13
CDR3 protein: CASSARPGNEQFF
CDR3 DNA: TGTGCCAGCAGTGCCAGACCGGGGAATGAGCAGTTCTTC

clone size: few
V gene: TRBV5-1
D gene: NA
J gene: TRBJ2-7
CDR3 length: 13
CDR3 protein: CASSWDWVYEQYF
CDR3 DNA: TGCGCCAGCAGCTGGGACTGGGTCTACGAGCAGTACTTC

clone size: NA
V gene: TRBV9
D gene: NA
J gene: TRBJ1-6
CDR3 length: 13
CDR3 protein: CASRTGEGSPLHF
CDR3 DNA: TGTGCCAGCAGAACAGGAGAAGGTTCACCCCTCCACTTT

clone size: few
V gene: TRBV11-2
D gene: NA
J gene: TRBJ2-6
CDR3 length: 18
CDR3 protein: CASSLKMTGLSGANVLTF
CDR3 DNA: TGTGCCAGCAGCTTAAAAATGACAGGCCTTTCTGGGGCCAACGTCCTGACTTTC

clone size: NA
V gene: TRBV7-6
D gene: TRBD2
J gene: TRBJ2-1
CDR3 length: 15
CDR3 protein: CASSETSGSENEQFF
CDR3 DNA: TGTGCCAGCAGCGAGACTAGCGGGAGTGAAAATGAGCAGTTCTTC

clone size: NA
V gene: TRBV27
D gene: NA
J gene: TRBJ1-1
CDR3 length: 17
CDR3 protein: CASSINPLRGLNTEAFF
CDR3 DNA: TGTGCCAGCAGCATCAACCCTCTTCGGGGTCTGAACACTGAAGCTTTCTTT

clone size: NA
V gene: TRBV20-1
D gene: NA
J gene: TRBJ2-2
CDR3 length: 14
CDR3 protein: CSARAFWNTGELFF
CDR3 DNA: TGCAGTGCTAGAGCATTTTGGAACACCGGGGAGCTGTTTTTT

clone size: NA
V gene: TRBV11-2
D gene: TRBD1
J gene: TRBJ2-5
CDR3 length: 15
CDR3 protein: CASSLFGQGQETQYF
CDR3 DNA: TGTGCCAGCAGCCTGTTCGGACAGGGACAAGAGACCCAGTACTTC

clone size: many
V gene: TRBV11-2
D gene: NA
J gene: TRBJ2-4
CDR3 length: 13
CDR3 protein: CASSMYGSDIQYF
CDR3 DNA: TGTGCCAGCAGCATGTACGGGAGTGACATTCAGTACTTC

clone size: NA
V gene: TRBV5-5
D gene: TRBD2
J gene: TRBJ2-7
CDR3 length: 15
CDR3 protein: CASSRRRTSELEQYF
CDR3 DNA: TGTGCCAGCAGCCGACGGAGGACTAGTGAGTTGGAGCAGTACTTC

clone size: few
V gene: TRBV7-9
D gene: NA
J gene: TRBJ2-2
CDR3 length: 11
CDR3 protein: CASIDGGELFF
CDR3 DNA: TGTGCCAGCATTGACGGGGGGGAGCTGTTTTTT

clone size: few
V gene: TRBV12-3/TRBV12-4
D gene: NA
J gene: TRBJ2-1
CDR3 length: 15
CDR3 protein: CASSFPGVAYNEQFF
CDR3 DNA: TGTGCCAGCAGTTTTCCCGGAGTTGCGTACAATGAGCAGTTCTTC